Listed below are T cell receptor beta chains from one sample, sequenced in a study of shared clonotypes between healthy human individuals. Here immunoSEQ multiplex PCR was the method, and the copy in TCRdb shows in-frame clones only, minus some. The sample carries around 530,000 clones, 70% to 80% recorded once. Sample: PBMCs. The receptors stem from a woman in her 40s in good health. Some clones in this sample may be carry-over from other donors' samples. The CDR3 runs from the conserved cysteine through the conserved F or W. The order of the fields is V gene, clone size, CDR3 protein. Expanded clones are given a class, and other clones once, few, many or no size at all.

TRBV6-1,NA,CASRRPGYGYTF
TRBV7-6,many,CASSSWNEQYF
TRBV7-6,NA,CASSSLGQTSTDTQYF
TRBV2,once,CASSRRVGYGYTF
TRBV4-3,NA,CASSQDRGPNTGELFF
TRBV5-4,NA,CASSTRDFHNEQFF
TRBV2,NA,CASSVLGRSRNTEAFF
TRBV4-2,many,CASSQSGTSGAQEQFF
TRBV7-9,few,CASSLVGGAGKNIQYF
TRBV9,NA,CASSLQAATSTDTQYF
TRBV15,NA,CATSRDWGQETQYF
TRBV19,NA,CASSMSTSGPYEQYF
TRBV27,many,CASSLFTGLAINEQFF
TRBV27,NA,CASSFYKVHEQYF
TRBV6-1,many,CASSEALGNPTETQYF
TRBV27,few,CASSRDSRKLFF
TRBV30,NA,CAWAEGSTQYF
TRBV9,NA,CASSIGQGSTDTQYF
TRBV19,NA,CASSLGRDKANQPQHF
TRBV19,NA,CASSSGLAGANTGELFF
TRBV28,NA,CASSFRQGRPNTEAFF
TRBV6-6,once,CASKNSQGGQQETQYF
TRBV7-9,once,CARASPDRGSGYTF
TRBV27,NA,CASSLSLGAYNEQFF
TRBV7-2,NA,CASSPTGGGLGQPQHF
TRBV11-2,NA,CASSLASDTQYF
TRBV18,NA,CASSPPSGANVLTF
TRBV18,NA,CASSPGLAGETQYF
TRBV15,NA,CATSRFGPVNEQFF
TRBV7-9,NA,CASSLEVTVTSTDTQYF
TRBV13,many,CASSLGGYANVLTF
TRBV9,NA,CASSVFAGGPHEQYF
TRBV28,NA,CASSLDENTEAFF
TRBV7-2,NA,CASSLRGNYGYTF
TRBV6-1,NA,CASTASGRGNQYF
TRBV18,many,CASSPFPGQGGRNTEAFF
TRBV5-1,NA,CASSLLAGQVTDTQYF
TRBV7-9,NA,CASSSISRRGWQETQYF
TRBV7-9,NA,CASSSLEKLFF
TRBV28,NA,CASSLGFRQPQRF
TRBV18,NA,CASSPQGSGELFF
TRBV7-2,NA,CASSLVTGGMNTEAFF
TRBV27,NA,CASSGLQGVTSTDTQYF
TRBV4-2,NA,CASSQDRAGRVKEQYF
TRBV28,NA,CASSPDRETQYF
TRBV9,NA,CASSSDKNTEAFF